This T cell receptor beta chain derives from a study of OX40 agonist ivuxolimab in advanced cancers. Findings and limits, study-wide: Certain nonresponding patients likewise had low normalized T-cell clonal expansion.

This clone was found once. Its antigen is unknown. Repertoires were generated with immunoSEQ multiplex PCR, while TCRdb's copy carries only in-frame clones and drops some. The table includes about 84,000 clones, 90% to 95% detected once. V dropped 3 bases and J dropped 1; count of bases not matched to a gene: 7. CDR3 size: 16 residues. Germline V gene data show CDR1 as SGHTA and CDR2 as FQGNSA. This sequence joins TRBV7-2 and TRBJ2-7, with 9 bases identical to TRBD2. This clonotype was sampled from an adult with an advanced solid tumor such as melanoma, head and neck, liver or kidney cancer. The sequences come from CD4+ or CD8+ T cells sorted from blood, collected in a trial of the OX40 agonist ivuxolimab. CDR3 DNA sequence: TGTGCCAGCAGCTTGCACGGTAGCGGGGGATCCTACGAGCAGTACTTC. Its protein is CASSLHGSGGSYEQYF. The entire variable domain, with the rest obtained from reference TRBV7-2 and TRBJ2-7, is as follows: GAGVSQSPSNKVTEKGKDVELRCDPISGHTALYWYRQSLGQGLEFLIYFQGNSAPDKSGLPSDRFSAERTGGSVSTLTIQRTQQEDSAVYLCASSLHGSGGSYEQYFGPGTRLTVT.